This T cell receptor (beta chain) was sequenced for a study of regulatory T cells in long-lasting Graves disease. The TCR beta library used iRepertoire HTBI primers with Arm-PCR amplification of CDR3. TCRdb independently ran MiXCR on the multiplex PCR reads; one entry per CDR3 protein. The repertoire holds about 320,000 distinct CDR3 sequences, with 15% to 20% as singletons. Findings and limits, study-wide: Newly diagnosed disease favored TRBV20-1 and TRBJ2-1 over persistent disease. Fewer public clonotypes were shared by new patients (roughly 970) than by persistent patients (roughly 2,500). Thyroid tissue went unstudied; only peripheral blood was examined.

Germline V gene lookup returns CDR1 SNHLY and CDR2 FYNNEI. This CDR3 spans 16 amino acids. With 2 bases clipped from V and 7 bases from J, the junction kept 9 bases outside the gene matches. The count of this clonotype is one. Its antigen is undetermined. Time point described: newly diagnosed GD, antithyroid drugs for less than 3 months. After RNA was extracted from PBMCs, the TCR library was made from it. In this cohort, patients came from an endocrinology department located in Xi'an, China. Sample: peripheral blood mononuclear cells (PBMCs), taken at new diagnosis, from a patient treated with antithyroid drugs. The TCR was taken from a female donor with Graves disease. The V and J genes are TRBV2 and TRBJ2-7; 12 bases line up with TRBD1. As DNA, the CDR3 is TGTGCCAGCAGTGAAAGTGCCGGGACAGGGGGCTATGAGCAGTACTTC. Residues: CASSESAGTGGYEQYF.